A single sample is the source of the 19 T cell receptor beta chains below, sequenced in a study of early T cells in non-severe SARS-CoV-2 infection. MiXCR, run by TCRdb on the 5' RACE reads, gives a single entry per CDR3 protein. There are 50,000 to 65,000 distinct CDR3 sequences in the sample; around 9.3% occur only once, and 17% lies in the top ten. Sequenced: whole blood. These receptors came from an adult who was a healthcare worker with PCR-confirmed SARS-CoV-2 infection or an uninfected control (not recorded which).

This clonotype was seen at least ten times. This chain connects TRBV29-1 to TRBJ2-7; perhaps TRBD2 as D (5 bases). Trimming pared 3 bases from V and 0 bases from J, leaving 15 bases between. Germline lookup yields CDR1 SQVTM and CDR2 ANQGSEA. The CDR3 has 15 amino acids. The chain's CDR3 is CSVEIRAEGSYEQYF. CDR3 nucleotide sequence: TGCAGCGTTGAGATTCGGGCCGAGGGCTCCTACGAGCAGTACTTC.

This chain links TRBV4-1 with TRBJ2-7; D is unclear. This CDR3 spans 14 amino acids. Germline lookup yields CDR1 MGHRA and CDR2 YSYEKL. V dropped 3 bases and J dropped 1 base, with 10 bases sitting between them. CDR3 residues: CASSHRALSYEQYF. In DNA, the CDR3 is TGCGCCAGCAGCCACCGGGCCTTATCCTACGAGCAGTACTTC.

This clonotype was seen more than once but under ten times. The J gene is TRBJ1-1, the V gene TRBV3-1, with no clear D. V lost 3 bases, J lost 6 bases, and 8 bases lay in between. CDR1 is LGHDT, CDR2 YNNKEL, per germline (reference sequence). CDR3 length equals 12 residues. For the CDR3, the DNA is TGTGCCAGCAGCCATCCTTCGTCTGAAGCTTTCTTT. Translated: CASSHPSSEAFF.

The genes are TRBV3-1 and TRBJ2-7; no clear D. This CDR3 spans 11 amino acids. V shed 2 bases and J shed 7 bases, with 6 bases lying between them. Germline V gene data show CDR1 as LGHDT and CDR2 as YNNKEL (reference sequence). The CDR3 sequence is CASSQLGEQYF. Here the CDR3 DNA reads TGTGCCAGCAGCCAACTAGGGGAGCAGTACTTC.

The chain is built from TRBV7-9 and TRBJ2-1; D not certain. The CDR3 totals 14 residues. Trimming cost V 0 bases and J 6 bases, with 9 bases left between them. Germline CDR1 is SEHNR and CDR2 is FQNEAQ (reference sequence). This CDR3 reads CASSLAGKLNEQFF. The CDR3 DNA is TGTGCCAGCAGCTTAGCGGGAAAACTCAATGAGCAGTTCTTC. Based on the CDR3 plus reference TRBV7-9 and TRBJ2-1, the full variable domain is DTGVSQNPRHKITKRGQNVTFRCDPISEHNRLYWYRQTLGQGPEFLTYFQNEAQLEKSRLLSDRFSAERPKGSFSTLEIQRTEQGDSAMYLCASSLAGKLNEQFFGPGTRLTVL.

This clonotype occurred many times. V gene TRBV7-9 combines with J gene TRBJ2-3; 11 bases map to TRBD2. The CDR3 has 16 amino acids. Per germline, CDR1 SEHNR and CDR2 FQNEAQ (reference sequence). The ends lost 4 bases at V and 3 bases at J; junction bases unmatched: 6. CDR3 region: CASSSLAGGSTDTQYF. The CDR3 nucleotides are TGTGCCAGCAGCTCGCTAGCGGGAGGATCTACAGATACGCAGTATTTT.

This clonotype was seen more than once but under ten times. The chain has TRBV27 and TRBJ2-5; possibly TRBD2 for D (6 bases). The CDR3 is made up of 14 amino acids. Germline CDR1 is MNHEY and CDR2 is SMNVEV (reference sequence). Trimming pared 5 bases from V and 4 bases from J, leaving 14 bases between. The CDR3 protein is CASSTGSQGETQYF. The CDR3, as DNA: TGTGCCAGCAGTACCGGGAGCCAGGGAGAGACCCAGTACTTC.

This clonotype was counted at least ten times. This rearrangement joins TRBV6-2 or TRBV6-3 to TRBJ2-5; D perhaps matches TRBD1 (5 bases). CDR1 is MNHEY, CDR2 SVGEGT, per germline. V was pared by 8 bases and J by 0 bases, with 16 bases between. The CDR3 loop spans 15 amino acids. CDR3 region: CASSLGWTNQETQYF. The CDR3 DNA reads TGTGCCAGCTCCCTCGGGTGGACAAACCAAGAGACCCAGTACTTC.

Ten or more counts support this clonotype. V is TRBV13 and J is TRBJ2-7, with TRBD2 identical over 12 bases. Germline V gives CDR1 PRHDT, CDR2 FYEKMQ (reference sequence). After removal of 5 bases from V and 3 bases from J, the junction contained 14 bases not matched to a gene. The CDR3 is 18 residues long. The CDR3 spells CASSTRTSGTSSIYEQYF. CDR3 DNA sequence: TGTGCCAGCAGCACCCGGACTAGCGGGACATCCTCGATCTACGAGCAGTACTTC.

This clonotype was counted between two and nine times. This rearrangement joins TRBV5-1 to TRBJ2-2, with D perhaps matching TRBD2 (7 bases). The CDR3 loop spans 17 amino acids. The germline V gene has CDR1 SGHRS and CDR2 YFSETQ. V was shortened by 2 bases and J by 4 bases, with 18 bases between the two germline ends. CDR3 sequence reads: CASSLTIGGPATGELFF. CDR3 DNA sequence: TGCGCCAGCAGCTTAACAATCGGGGGGCCAGCCACCGGGGAGCTGTTTTTT.

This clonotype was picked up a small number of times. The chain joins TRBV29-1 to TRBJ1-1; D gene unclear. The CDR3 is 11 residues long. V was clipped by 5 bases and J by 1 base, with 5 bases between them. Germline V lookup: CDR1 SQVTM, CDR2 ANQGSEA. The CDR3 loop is CSVPRNTEAFF. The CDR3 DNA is TGCAGCGTTCCACGGAACACTGAAGCTTTCTTT.

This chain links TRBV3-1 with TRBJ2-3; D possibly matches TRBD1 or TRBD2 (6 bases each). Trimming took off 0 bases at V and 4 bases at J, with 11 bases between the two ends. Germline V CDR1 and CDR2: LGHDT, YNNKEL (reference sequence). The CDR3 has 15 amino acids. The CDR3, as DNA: TGTGCCAGCAGCCAAGATAACAGGGAGGCAGATACGCAGTATTTT. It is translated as CASSQDNREADTQYF.

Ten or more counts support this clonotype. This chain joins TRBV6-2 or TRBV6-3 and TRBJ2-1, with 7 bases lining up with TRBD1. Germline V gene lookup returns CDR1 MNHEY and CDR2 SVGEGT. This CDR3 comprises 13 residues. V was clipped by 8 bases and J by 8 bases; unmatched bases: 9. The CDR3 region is CASGPDRRYEQFF. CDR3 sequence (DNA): TGTGCCAGCGGACCGGACAGGAGGTATGAGCAGTTCTTC.

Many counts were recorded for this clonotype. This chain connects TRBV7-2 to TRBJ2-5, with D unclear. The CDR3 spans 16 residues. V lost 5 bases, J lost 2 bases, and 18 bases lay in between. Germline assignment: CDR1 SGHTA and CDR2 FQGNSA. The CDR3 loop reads CASSPRGNSRQETQYF. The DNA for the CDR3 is TGTGCCAGCAGCCCGAGAGGTAATAGCCGGCAAGAGACCCAGTACTTC.

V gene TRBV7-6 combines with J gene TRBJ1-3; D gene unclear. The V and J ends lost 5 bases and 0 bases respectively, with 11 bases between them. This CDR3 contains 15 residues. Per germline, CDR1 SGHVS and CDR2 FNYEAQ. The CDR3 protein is CASSPDGSSGNTIYF. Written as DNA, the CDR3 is TGTGCCAGCAGCCCCGACGGGAGCTCTGGAAACACCATATATTTT.

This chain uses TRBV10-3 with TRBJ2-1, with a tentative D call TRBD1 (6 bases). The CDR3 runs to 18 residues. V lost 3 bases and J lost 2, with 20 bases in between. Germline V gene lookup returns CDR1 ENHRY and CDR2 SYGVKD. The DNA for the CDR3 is TGTGCCATCAGTGATACGAAACAGGGTAATCGACCCTACAATGAGCAGTTCTTC. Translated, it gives CAISDTKQGNRPYNEQFF.

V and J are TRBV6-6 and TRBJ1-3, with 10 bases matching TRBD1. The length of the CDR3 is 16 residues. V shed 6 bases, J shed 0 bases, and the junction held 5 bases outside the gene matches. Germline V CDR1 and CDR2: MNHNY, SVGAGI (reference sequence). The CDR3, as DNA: TGTGCCAGCAGGGGACAGGGGACCTTCTCTGGAAACACCATATATTTT. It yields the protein CASRGQGTFSGNTIYF.

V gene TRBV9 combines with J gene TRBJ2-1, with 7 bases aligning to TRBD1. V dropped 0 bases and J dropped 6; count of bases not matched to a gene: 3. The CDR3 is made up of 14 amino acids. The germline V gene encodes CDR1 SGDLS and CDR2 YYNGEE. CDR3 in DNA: TGTGCCAGCAGCGTAGAACAGGGGCGCAATGAGCAGTTCTTC. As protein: CASSVEQGRNEQFF.

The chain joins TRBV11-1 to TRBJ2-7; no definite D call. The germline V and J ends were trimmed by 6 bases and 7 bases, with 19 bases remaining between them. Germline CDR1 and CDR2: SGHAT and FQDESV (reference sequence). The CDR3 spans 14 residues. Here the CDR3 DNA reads TGTGCCAGCAGTCCACGCCGAGCCGGAGAGGAGCAGTACTTC. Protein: CASSPRRAGEEQYF.